A single sample gave rise to the 29 T cell receptor beta chains below, sequenced in a study of T cell responses to AZD1222 COVID-19 vaccine listed by TCRdb under 2021. Sample time point, as interpreted from the label and publication: baseline before first vaccination. Library prep was done by the immunoSEQ multiplex PCR assay. This is the immuneACCESS table as TCRdb keeps it, with only in-frame sequences that have V and J called. A part of the clones is gone; compared with another copy, unresolved V genes explain less than half, and the rest is unexplained. In all, the sample holds around 150,000 clones, and less than 95% of those were seen once. Jointly, the top ten make up roughly 3.1% of the sample. Sample: peripheral blood, taken on day 0 of AZD1222 vaccination. Source of these receptors: an adult in good health.

This rearrangement joins TRBV7-8 to TRBJ1-2; D remains unclear. The V gene's germline CDR1 is SGHVS and CDR2 FQNEAQ. This CDR3 has 14 amino acids. The V and J ends lost 8 bases and 2 bases respectively, with 15 bases between them. CDR3 DNA: TGTGCCAGCGGGCTCGGCGGGCAGAACTATGGCTACACCTTC. Protein: CASGLGGQNYGYTF.

The chain is built from TRBV12-3 or TRBV12-4 and TRBJ1-1; D gene ambiguous. The CDR3 totals 12 residues. V lost 6 bases to trimming and J lost 5 bases, with 10 bases between them. The CDR3 coding sequence is TGTGCCAGCAGCCATGGGTGGACTGAAGCTTTCTTT. It is translated as CASSHGWTEAFF.

The J gene is TRBJ2-5, the V gene TRBV6-4; 9 bases match TRBD2. Germline V lookup: CDR1 MRHNA, CDR2 SNTAGT. V gave up 3 bases and J gave up 1 base; unmatched junction bases: 0. The CDR3 covers 14 residues. The CDR3 DNA follows: TGTGCCAGCAGTGAGCGGGGGGGCCAAGAGACCCAGTACTTC. Translating gives CASSERGGQETQYF.

V and J are TRBV11-3 and TRBJ2-2; perhaps D is TRBD1 or TRBD2 (5 bases each). The CDR3 sequence is 14 residues long. V was pared by 4 bases and J by 7 bases, with 13 bases between. Germline assignment: CDR1 SGHNT and CDR2 YENEEA. The CDR3, as DNA: TGTGCCAGCAGCTCCCGGGGCCTGAGCGGGGAGCTGTTTTTT. It encodes CASSSRGLSGELFF. The full variable domain, with the rest looked up from reference TRBV11-3 and TRBJ2-2, is EAGVVQSPRYKIIEKKQPVAFWCNPISGHNTLYWYLQNLGQGPELLIRYENEEAVDDSQLPKDRFSAERLKGVDSTLKIQPAELGDSAVYLCASSSRGLSGELFFGEGSRLTVL.

The genes are TRBV7-6 and TRBJ2-3, with unresolved D. Germline assignment: CDR1 SGHVS and CDR2 FNYEAQ. Trimming stripped 1 base from V and 4 bases from J, with 9 bases between. This CDR3 is built from 14 residues. The CDR3 protein is CASSLGVRADTQYF. The CDR3 DNA reads as TGTGCCAGCAGCTTAGGTGTCAGAGCAGATACGCAGTATTTT. Supplemented by reference TRBV7-6 and TRBJ2-3, the full variable domain reads GAGVSQSPRYKVTKRGQDVALRCDPISGHVSLYWYRQALGQGPEFLTYFNYEAQQDKSGLPNDRFSAERPEGSISTLTIQRTEQRDSAMYRCASSLGVRADTQYFGPGTRLTVL.

The chain links TRBV25-1 to TRBJ2-7; unclear D gene. Trimming shortened V by 2 bases and J by 7 bases, and 9 bases separated the two germline ends. This CDR3 is 12 amino acids long. Looked up from germline, CDR1 is MGHDK and CDR2 is SYGVNS. The CDR3 here is CASSEAPREQYF. The CDR3, as DNA: TGTGCCAGCAGTGAAGCACCGAGGGAGCAGTACTTC.

V is TRBV3-1 (or the pseudogene TRBV3-2) and J is TRBJ2-3; D gene unclear. The ends were cut back, 5 bases at V and 2 bases at J, with 17 bases in the middle. The CDR3 runs 16 residues. Germline V CDR1 and CDR2: LGHDT, YNNKEL (reference sequence). DNA for the CDR3: TGTGCCAGCAGCGACGGCCCCACCCCCGACACAGATACGCAGTATTTT. The encoded protein is CASSDGPTPDTDTQYF.

This clone was observed a single time. The CDR3 protein is CASSLRTVNTEAFF. The CDR3 DNA is TGTGCCAGCAGCCTTCGGACGGTGAACACTGAAGCTTTCTTT. The chain couples TRBV9 to TRBJ1-1; D not resolved. Germline lookup yields CDR1 SGDLS and CDR2 YYNGEE. The ends were cut back, 4 bases at V and 0 bases at J, with 10 bases in the middle. The CDR3 is 14 amino acids.

The chain recombines TRBV18 with TRBJ1-1; maybe TRBD1 (5 bases). V dropped 3 bases and J dropped 0 bases, with 17 bases sitting between them. Germline CDR1 KGHSH, CDR2 LQKENI. This CDR3 comprises 17 residues. The CDR3 protein is CASSPQGAGTMNTEAFF. The CDR3 region has the DNA TGTGCCAGCTCACCGCAGGGAGCTGGAACCATGAACACTGAAGCTTTCTTT.

V usage is TRBV21-1 and J usage is TRBJ2-7; TRBD2, the table's D call, lacks a check against the DNA. TRBV21-1 is annotated as a pseudogene. CDR3 length: 15 amino acids. CDR3 in amino acids: CASSSWAGVTYEQYF. The DNA for the CDR3 is TGTGCCAGCAGCAGTTGGGCGGGGGTTACCTACGAGCAGTACTTC.

This chain links TRBV6-4 with TRBJ1-2; D not certain. CDR1 and CDR2 from the germline V gene are MRHNA and SNTAGT. V was shortened by 5 bases and J by 4 bases, with 17 bases between the two germline ends. This CDR3 has 15 residues. The CDR3 DNA follows: TGTGCCAGCAGTCGCCCTCGGGGTGGTAGCTATGGCTACACCTTC. Translating gives CASSRPRGGSYGYTF.

This sequence joins TRBV5-4 and TRBJ1-1, with a tentative D call TRBD1 (6 bases). V shed 0 bases and J shed 8 bases, with 8 bases lying between them. This CDR3 region has 12 residues. The germline V gene has CDR1 SGHNT and CDR2 YYREEE (reference sequence). DNA of the CDR3: TGTGCCAGCAGCTTGGTGGGACACGAAGCTTTCTTT. Translating gives CASSLVGHEAFF.

This chain joins TRBV3-1 (or the pseudogene TRBV3-2) and TRBJ1-2; tentative D call: TRBD1 (6 bases). V was cut by 1 base and J by 4 bases, with 16 bases left in between. The CDR3 runs 16 residues. Germline V CDR1 and CDR2: LGHDT, YNNKEL (reference sequence). Written as DNA, the CDR3 is TGTGCCAGCAGCCAAGGAGTGACAGGCGCTCTCTATGGCTACACCTTC. It yields the protein CASSQGVTGALYGYTF.

The rearrangement uses TRBV19 and TRBJ1-5, with TRBD1 as a possible D gene (6 bases). The CDR3 has 17 amino acids. Trimming stripped 0 bases from V and 4 bases from J, with 16 bases between. Germline CDR1 is LNHDA and CDR2 is SQIVND (reference sequence). The CDR3 sequence is CASSIEARRGRNQPQHF. The DNA for the CDR3 is TGTGCCAGTAGTATAGAGGCACGCAGGGGCCGAAATCAGCCCCAGCATTTT. The full variable domain, completed using reference TRBV19 and TRBJ1-5, is DGGITQSPKYLFRKEGQNVTLSCEQNLNHDAMYWYRQDPGQGLRLIYYSQIVNDFQKGDIAEGYSVSREKKESFPLTVTSAQKNPTAFYLCASSIEARRGRNQPQHFGDGTRLSIL.

This clone was observed once. This chain connects TRBV6-5 to TRBJ2-3; D might be TRBD2 (6 bases). Trimming took off 6 bases at V and 0 bases at J, with 10 bases between the two ends. Looked up from germline, CDR1 is MNHEY and CDR2 is SVGAGI. The CDR3 has 14 amino acids. CDR3 residues: CASRGGLSTDTQYF. CDR3 nucleotides: TGTGCCAGCAGGGGGGGACTTAGCACAGATACGCAGTATTTT.

The DNA of the CDR3 is TGTGCCAGCCAGACTGACAGGTTTTCCTACGAGCAGTACTTC. Translated: CASQTDRFSYEQYF. This chain uses TRBV2 with TRBJ2-7, with D possibly matching TRBD1 (6 bases). Trimming left V 8 bases short and J 1 base short, with 15 bases between. Germline values: CDR1 SNHLY, CDR2 FYNNEI. CDR3 length: 14 residues.

The V and J genes are TRBV7-9 and TRBJ2-3; TRBD2 aligns across 11 bases. The junction had 3 bases not matched to a gene; V was cut back by 4 bases and J by 3 bases. The CDR3 contains 15 residues. Germline-derived CDR1 and CDR2 are SEHNR and FQNEAQ (reference sequence). The CDR3, as DNA: TGTGCCAGCAGCTCGACTAGCGGGGTTACAGATACGCAGTATTTT. Its translation is CASSSTSGVTDTQYF.

The chain employs TRBV27 and TRBJ1-2; 8 nucleotides match TRBD1. Germline CDR1 is MNHEY and CDR2 is SMNVEV (reference sequence). Trimming at V came to 5 bases and at J to 4 bases, leaving 9 bases not matched to a gene. CDR3 length: 15 residues. This CDR3 reads CASSLRGQGVYGYTF. Written as DNA, the CDR3 is TGTGCCAGCAGTCTACGCGGACAGGGCGTCTATGGCTACACCTTC.

The count of this clone is one. The CDR3 loop is CASRPGGLSSGNTIYF. The CDR3 nucleotides are TGTGCCAGTAGGCCAGGGGGCCTAAGCTCTGGAAACACCATATATTTT. The chain links TRBV19 to TRBJ1-3; 8 nucleotides line up with TRBD1. This CDR3 contains 16 residues. Trimming cost V 6 bases and J 0 bases; bases outside gene matches: 7. CDR1 is LNHDA and CDR2 is SQIVND in the germline V gene (reference sequence).

The V gene is TRBV6-5, the J gene TRBJ2-4; TRBD2 matches at 7 bases. Losses at the gene ends were 8 bases for V and 8 bases for J; bases not matched to a gene: 15. CDR3 length equals 15 residues. Germline loops: CDR1 MNHEY, CDR2 SVGAGI. The CDR3 protein is CASRRESILVDIQYF. In DNA, the CDR3 is TGTGCCAGCCGGCGGGAGAGTATTCTGGTCGACATTCAGTACTTC.

The rearrangement links TRBV14 to TRBJ1-1; D might be TRBD1 (5 bases). Trimming took 3 bases from V and 0 from J, leaving 11 bases between them. The CDR3 contains 15 residues. The germline V gene has CDR1 SGHDN and CDR2 FVKESK. This CDR3 is CASSHGGWLNTEAFF. The CDR3 region has the DNA TGTGCCAGCAGCCACGGGGGTTGGTTGAACACTGAAGCTTTCTTT.

V gene TRBV25-1 combines with J gene TRBJ1-2; 7 bases are shared with TRBD1. Trimming at V came to 4 bases and at J to 10 bases, leaving 6 bases not matched to a gene. Germline loops: CDR1 MGHDK, CDR2 SYGVNS. The CDR3 length is 12 residues. The CDR3: CASSATGTDYTF. CDR3 nucleotides: TGTGCCAGCAGTGCCACCGGGACAGACTACACCTTC.

In DNA, the CDR3 is TGTGCCACCAGCAGCAACCGGGACAGGGGCTACGAGCAGTACTTC. Amino acids: CATSSNRDRGYEQYF. This chain joins TRBV15 and TRBJ2-7, with 10 bases lining up with TRBD1. V dropped 3 bases and J dropped 3; count of bases not matched to a gene: 5. The CDR3 spans 15 residues. The germline CDR1 and CDR2 sequences are LNHNV and YYDKDF (reference sequence).

The J gene is TRBJ1-5, the V gene TRBV5-1; D call uncertain. The CDR3 consists of 13 residues. Deletions cut 0 bases from V and 9 bases from J, with 10 bases between. Germline V CDR1 and CDR2: SGHRS, YFSETQ. Here the CDR3 reads CASSLAGRSPQHF. The CDR3 coding sequence is TGCGCCAGCAGCTTGGCGGGGAGGTCGCCCCAGCATTTT.

This clone has just one count. The rearrangement uses TRBV29-1 and TRBJ1-3; TRBD1 agrees at 8 bases. Germline-derived CDR1 and CDR2 are SQVTM and ANQGSEA. Germline trimming cut 5 bases from V and 3 bases from J; bases unmatched to any gene: 3. The CDR3 covers 13 residues. CDR3: CSVRTGNGNTIYF. DNA of the CDR3: TGCAGCGTTCGGACAGGGAATGGAAACACCATATATTTT. The whole variable domain, remainder taken from reference TRBV29-1 and TRBJ1-3, is SAVISQKPSRDICQRGTSLTIQCQVDSQVTMMFWYRQQPGQSLTLIATANQGSEATYESGFVIDKFPISRPNLTFSTLTVSNMSPEDSSIYLCSVRTGNGNTIYFGEGSWLTVV.

V and J are TRBV5-4 and TRBJ2-1; tentatively, D is TRBD1 (6 bases). The length of the CDR3 is 15 residues. Trimming shortened V by 0 bases and J by 5 bases, and 12 bases separated the two germline ends. Germline CDR1 is SGHNT and CDR2 is YYREEE (reference sequence). The CDR3 is CASSLDLDSHNEQFF. The CDR3 nucleotides read TGTGCCAGCAGCTTGGATTTGGACAGCCACAATGAGCAGTTCTTC.

J is TRBJ2-2 and V is TRBV6-6; weak D call: TRBD2 (6 bases). The CDR3 length is 15 residues. Germline V lookup: CDR1 MNHNY, CDR2 SVGAGI (reference sequence). Trimming cost V 8 bases and J 2 bases, with 15 bases left between them. The CDR3, as DNA: TGTGCCAGCCTTCTTCCGGGACTCAACACCGGGGAGCTGTTTTTT. As protein: CASLLPGLNTGELFF.

This rearrangement joins TRBV3-1 (or the pseudogene TRBV3-2) to TRBJ2-7, with 8 nucleotides matching TRBD1. This CDR3 region has 14 residues. Germline trimming cut 4 bases from V and 3 bases from J; bases unmatched to any gene: 5. CDR1 and CDR2 from the germline V gene are LGHDT and YNNKEL (reference sequence). CDR3 DNA sequence: TGTGCCAGCAGCCCCGGACAGGGAGTCTACGAGCAGTACTTC. This codes for CASSPGQGVYEQYF.

This rearrangement joins TRBV24-1 to TRBJ2-1; D might be TRBD1 (6 bases). The CDR3 has 16 residues. CDR1 and CDR2 (germline): KGHDR, SFDVKD. The V and J ends lost 12 bases and 9 bases respectively, with 29 bases between them. CDR3 residues: CAPLVKLCRGFSEQFF. In DNA, the CDR3 is TGTGCCCCCCTTGTAAAGCTGTGCAGGGGATTCAGTGAGCAGTTCTTC.